Shown below are 16 T cell receptor beta chains from a single sample sequenced in a study of shared clonotypes between healthy human individuals. Assay: immunoSEQ multiplex PCR; the TCRdb copy retains only in-frame clones and omits some. The sample has approximately 99,000 clones; around 68% are singletons. Sample: memory CD8+ T cells sorted from blood. This sample's subset: CD45RO+ cells pooled with CCR7-negative TemRA cells. These receptors were taken from a woman aged 25 to 39 in good health.

This clone showed up many times. The sample carries other DNA sequences with the same CDR3. V gene TRBV23-1 combines with J gene TRBJ1-1; the match to TRBD1 covers 7 bases. Being an ORF, TRBV23-1 has a function that is uncertain. Trimming took 0 bases from V and 5 from J; bases not matched to a gene: 9. The CDR3 extends over 16 amino acids. The CDR3 spells CASSQSPKQGRTEAFF. The DNA for the CDR3 is TGCGCCAGCAGTCAATCCCCTAAACAGGGGAGAACTGAAGCTTTCTTT.

This clone was found a few times. In DNA, the CDR3 is TGTGCCAGCAGCGTAGCTCGAGAGAGTGTTGGTAGCAATCAGCCCCAGCATTTT. Its protein is CASSVARESVGSNQPQHF. The chain employs TRBV9 and TRBJ1-5, with no clear D. There are 18 residues in the CDR3. V was pared by 0 bases and J by 0 bases, with 16 bases between. From germline, CDR1 is SGDLS and CDR2 YYNGEE.

The chain has TRBV9 and TRBJ1-4; D remains unclear. From germline, CDR1 is SGDLS and CDR2 YYNGEE. This CDR3 comprises 15 residues. Trimming removed 4 bases at V and 4 bases at J, with 14 bases between. The CDR3 DNA follows: TGTGCCAGCAGCCCGAGAAGGAGGTATAATGAAAAACTGTTTTTT. Translation: CASSPRRRYNEKLFF.

The J gene is TRBJ2-7, the V gene TRBV25-1; D may match TRBD1 or TRBD2 (5 bases each). This CDR3 spans 15 amino acids. The germline V gene encodes CDR1 MGHDK and CDR2 SYGVNS. V lost 3 bases to trimming and J lost 2 bases, with 14 bases between them. The CDR3 spells CASSEGVVPPYEQYF. The DNA of the CDR3 is TGTGCCAGCAGTGAGGGGGTAGTCCCCCCCTACGAGCAGTACTTC.

This sequence joins TRBV5-1 and TRBJ2-7; D may be TRBD2 (7 bases). The V end lost 4 bases, the J end lost 4 bases, and 15 bases lay between the germline ends. CDR1 is SGHRS and CDR2 is YFSETQ in the germline V gene. There are 14 residues in the CDR3. As DNA, the CDR3 is TGCGCCAGCAGCCCTGATGAGGGGGGGTACGAGCAGTACTTC. Encoded protein: CASSPDEGGYEQYF.

The chain uses TRBV7-8 and TRBJ2-1; D remains ambiguous. Trimming removed 5 bases from V and 8 bases from J, with 10 bases in between. The germline V gene has CDR1 SGHVS and CDR2 FQNEAQ. The CDR3 is 12 amino acids. Written as DNA, the CDR3 is TGTGCCAGCAGCCGGCATGGTTATGAGCAGTTCTTC. This encodes CASSRHGYEQFF.

The CDR3 reads CASSLNGLDSEQYF. In nucleotides, the CDR3 is TGCGCCAGCAGCTTGAACGGACTAGACTCAGAGCAGTACTTC. The chain links TRBV5-1 to TRBJ2-7, with 7 bases aligning to TRBD2. V dropped 1 base and J dropped 7; count of bases not matched to a gene: 8. The CDR3 is made up of 14 amino acids. CDR1 and CDR2 (germline): SGHRS, YFSETQ.

V usage is TRBV18 and J usage is TRBJ2-5, with unresolved D. The CDR3 loop spans 14 amino acids. V was trimmed by 3 bases and J by 1 base, leaving 9 bases between them. Germline-derived CDR1 and CDR2 are KGHSH and LQKENI. CDR3 region: CASSPRRIQETQYF. CDR3 coding DNA: TGTGCCAGCTCACCTCGCCGGATCCAAGAGACCCAGTACTTC. Drawing the rest from reference TRBV18 and TRBJ2-5, the complete variable domain is NAGVMQNPRHLVRRRGQEARLRCSPMKGHSHVYWYRQLPEEGLKFMVYLQKENIIDESGMPKERFSAEFPKEGPSILRIQQVVRGDSAAYFCASSPRRIQETQYFGPGTRLLVL.

This chain uses TRBV7-9 with TRBJ2-7; 11 nucleotides agree with TRBD2. V shed 6 bases, J shed 9 bases, and the junction held 13 bases outside the gene matches. The CDR3 is 15 residues long. CDR1 and CDR2 (germline): SEHNR, FQNEAQ (reference sequence). The CDR3: CASSPTSGVYERQYF. DNA of the CDR3: TGTGCCAGCAGTCCGACTAGCGGGGTGTACGAGCGGCAGTACTTC.

The chain links TRBV7-7 to TRBJ2-1, with 13 bases matching TRBD2. With 5 bases clipped from V and 8 bases from J, the junction kept 6 bases outside the gene matches. Germline assignment: CDR1 SSHAT and CDR2 FNYEAQ (reference sequence). CDR3 length equals 15 residues. CDR3 loop: CASSPGLAGMDEQFF. DNA for the CDR3: TGTGCCAGCAGCCCGGGACTAGCGGGAATGGATGAGCAGTTCTTC.

With regard to this clone: A far larger clone lies a single base away; this is likely a read error. At the DNA level, this CDR3 is encoded by other sequences in the same sample as well. V is TRBV6-4 and J is TRBJ1-5; D call uncertain. Trimming cost V 3 bases and J 0 bases, with 9 bases left between them. The V gene's germline CDR1 is MRHNA and CDR2 SNTAGT. The CDR3 contains 15 residues. Here the CDR3 reads CASSEDPSSNQPQHF. The CDR3 DNA sequence: TGTGCCAGCAGTGAGGATCCTAGTAGCAATCAGCCCCAGCATTTT.

This clone was detected only once. J is TRBJ1-1 and V is TRBV25-1; no reliable D call. V gave up 0 bases and J gave up 5 bases, with 13 bases separating them. This CDR3 contains 15 residues. Germline V gene sequence: CDR1 MGHDK, CDR2 SYGVNS. CDR3 coding DNA: TGTGCCAGCAGTGAATACGGGTCCTTGGGGACTGAAGCTTTCTTT. It specifies CASSEYGSLGTEAFF.

The chain carries TRBV30 and TRBJ1-1; D is unresolved. CDR3 size: 13 residues. V lost 1 base to trimming and J lost 3 bases, with 9 bases between them. The germline gives CDR1 GTSNPN, CDR2 SVGIG (reference sequence). The CDR3 region has the DNA TGTGCCTGGAGTGCCCAACTCGACACTGAAGCTTTCTTT. It yields the protein CAWSAQLDTEAFF.

The gene calls are TRBV19 and TRBJ2-3, with TRBD2 matching 14 bases. Germline loops: CDR1 LNHDA, CDR2 SQIVND (reference sequence). The CDR3 spans 16 residues. With V trimmed by 4 bases and J by 3 bases, 3 bases remained unmatched. Here the CDR3 DNA reads TGTGCCAGTAGTAGCGGACTAGCGGGAGGTACAGATACGCAGTATTTT. Its protein is CASSSGLAGGTDTQYF.

V and J are TRBV19 and TRBJ1-4, with 8 bases fitting TRBD1. With V trimmed by 6 bases and J by 3 bases, 6 bases remained unmatched. Germline assignment: CDR1 LNHDA and CDR2 SQIVND (reference sequence). This CDR3 spans 15 amino acids. As DNA, the CDR3 is TGTGCCAGTAGGGAGGACAGGGCGGCTAATGAAAAACTGTTTTTT. Translated: CASREDRAANEKLFF.

The J gene is TRBJ2-3, the V gene TRBV13; a possible D gene is TRBD1 (7 bases). The CDR3 runs 15 residues. With 5 bases removed from V and 3 bases from J, the gap between germline ends came to 15 bases. CDR1 is PRHDT, CDR2 FYEKMQ, per germline (reference sequence). Written as DNA, the CDR3 is TGTGCCAGCAGCCCCTGGACAGGACTAACAGATACGCAGTATTTT. It translates to CASSPWTGLTDTQYF.